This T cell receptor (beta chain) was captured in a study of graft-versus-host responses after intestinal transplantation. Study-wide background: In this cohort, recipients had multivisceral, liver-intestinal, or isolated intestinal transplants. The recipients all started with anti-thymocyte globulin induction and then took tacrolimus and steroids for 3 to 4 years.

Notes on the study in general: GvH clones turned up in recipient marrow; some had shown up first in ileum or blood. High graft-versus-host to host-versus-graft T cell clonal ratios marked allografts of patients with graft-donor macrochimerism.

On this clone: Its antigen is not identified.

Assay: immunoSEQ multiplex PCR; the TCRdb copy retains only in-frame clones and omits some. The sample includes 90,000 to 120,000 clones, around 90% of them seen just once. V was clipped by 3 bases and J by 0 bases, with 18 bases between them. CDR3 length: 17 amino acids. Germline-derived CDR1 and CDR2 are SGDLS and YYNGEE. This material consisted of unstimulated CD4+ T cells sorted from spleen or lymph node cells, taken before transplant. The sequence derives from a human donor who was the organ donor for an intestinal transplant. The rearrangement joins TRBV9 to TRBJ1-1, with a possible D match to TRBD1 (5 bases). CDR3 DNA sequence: TGTGCCAGCAGCGCACATTCAGCGAGACAGATGAACACTGAAGCTTTCTTT. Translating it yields CASSAHSARQMNTEAFF.